This T cell receptor beta chain derives from a study of monozygotic twins with inflammatory bowel disease. Whole blood that had not undergone T cell sorting provided the isolated total RNA. Germline V gene sequence: CDR1 SGHRS, CDR2 YFSETQ. This CDR3 region has 17 residues. Each CDR3 protein gets one entry in TCRdb, which reprocessed the 5' RACE reads and gives no DNA. The sample yields 300,000 to 400,000 distinct CDR3 sequences, of which the top ten take up 2.6%. Sample: blood. V is TRBV5-1 and J is TRBJ2-3; TCRdb proposes TRBD2, but this gene call is untestable without DNA. This TCR was recovered from a human donor with ulcerative colitis or Crohn's disease, or a healthy co-twin of an affected twin (not recorded which). This CDR3 reads CASSPSLAASSTDTQYF.